The source of this T cell receptor (beta chain) is a study of identical twins. TCRdb itself ran the 5' RACE reads through MiXCR, one entry per CDR3 protein. The sample gives about 460,000 distinct CDR3 sequences, 13% to 15% of which show up once; over 0.5% is in the top ten. This clonotype has just a few counts. The ends lost 5 bases at V and 5 bases at J; junction bases unmatched: 8. Germline assignment: CDR1 SEHNR and CDR2 FQNEAQ (reference sequence). The CDR3 runs 14 residues. The data were also submitted as part of a second study, on yellow fever vaccine responses in identical twins.

The rearrangement links TRBV7-9 to TRBJ2-7, with 8 bases aligning to TRBD1. Source material: CD4+ T cells sorted from blood. The clonotype was recovered from a woman between 18 and 30 years old in good health. The CDR3 protein is CASSGQGFVNEQYF. The CDR3 DNA follows: TGTGCCAGCAGCGGACAGGGTTTTGTAAACGAGCAGTACTTC.